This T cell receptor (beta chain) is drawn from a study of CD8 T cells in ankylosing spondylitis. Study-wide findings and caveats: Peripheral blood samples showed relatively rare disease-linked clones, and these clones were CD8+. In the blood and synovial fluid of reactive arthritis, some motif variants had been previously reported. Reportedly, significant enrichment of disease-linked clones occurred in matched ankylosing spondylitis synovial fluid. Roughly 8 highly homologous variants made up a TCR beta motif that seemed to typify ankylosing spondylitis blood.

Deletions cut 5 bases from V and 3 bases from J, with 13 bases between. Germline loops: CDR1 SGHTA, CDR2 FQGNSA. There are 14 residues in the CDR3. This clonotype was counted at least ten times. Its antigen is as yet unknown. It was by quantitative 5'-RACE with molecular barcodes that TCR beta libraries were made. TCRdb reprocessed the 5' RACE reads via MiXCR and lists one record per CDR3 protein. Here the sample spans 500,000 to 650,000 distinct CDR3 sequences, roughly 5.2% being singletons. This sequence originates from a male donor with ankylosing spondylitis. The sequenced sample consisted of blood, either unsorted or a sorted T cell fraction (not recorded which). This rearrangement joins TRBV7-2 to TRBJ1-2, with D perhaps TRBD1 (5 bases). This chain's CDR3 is CASSLGVTYYGYTF. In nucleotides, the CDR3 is TGTGCCAGCAGCCTAGGGGTGACGTACTATGGCTACACCTTC.